Shown below are 20 T cell receptor beta chains from a single sample sequenced in a study of Graves' ophthalmopathy and Graves' hyperthyroidism. Beta-chain TCR CDR3 regions were amplified from RNA transcripts. Scientists carried out first-round RT-PCR using HTBI primers and then a second-round multiplex PCR. TCRdb redid the calling of the multiplex PCR reads with MiXCR, one entry per CDR3 protein. This table has roughly 700,000 distinct CDR3 sequences, 35% to 50% appearing once. Sequencing used peripheral blood. These TCRs come from an adult man with Graves' ophthalmopathy.

This chain joins TRBV6-1 and TRBJ1-1, with a tentative D call TRBD1 (5 bases). The germline V gene has CDR1 MNHNS and CDR2 SASEGT. Trimming left V 6 bases short and J 2 bases short, with 10 bases between. The CDR3 sequence is 13 residues long. The DNA of the CDR3 is TGTGCCAGCAGGCACACAGGAAACACTGAAGCTTTCTTT. It codes for CASRHTGNTEAFF.

Turning to this clonotype: One base away lies a much larger clone, so this may be a sequencing read error. The rearrangement joins TRBV24-1 to TRBJ2-7; 7 nucleotides align to TRBD1. Germline trimming cut 9 bases from V and 1 base from J; bases unmatched to any gene: 11. This CDR3 has 15 residues. Germline CDR1 is KGHDR and CDR2 is SFDVKD. CDR3 sequence: CATGPTGTRSYEQYF. CDR3 DNA: TGTGCCACCGGTCCGACAGGGACCCGTTCCTACGAGCAGTACTTC.

As for this clonotype: Given a much more abundant clone one base away, this may be a read error. The chain employs TRBV25-1 and TRBJ1-1; perhaps TRBD1 as D (5 bases). Germline CDR1 and CDR2: MGHDK and SYGVNS. V dropped 3 bases and J dropped 4 bases, with 15 bases sitting between them. This CDR3 contains 15 residues. The CDR3 here is CASSEVGGVSTEAFF. The CDR3 DNA reads TGTGCCAGCAGTGAGGTTGGAGGGGTGAGCACTGAAGCTTTCTTT.

The chain employs TRBV6-1 and TRBJ1-2; perhaps TRBD1 as D (5 bases). Germline V gives CDR1 MNHNS, CDR2 SASEGT. The CDR3 contains 14 residues. The germline V and J ends were trimmed by 5 bases and 8 bases, with 18 bases remaining between them. The CDR3 protein is CASSYLAGVNGYTF. CDR3 DNA: TGTGCCAGCAGTTACTTGGCGGGGGTCAACGGCTACACCTTC.

This clonotype came up many times. V and J are TRBV29-1 and TRBJ1-3; the D gene is possibly TRBD1 (5 bases). V lost 2 bases and J 4 bases, leaving 6 bases between the germline ends. The CDR3 is made up of 12 amino acids. Germline assignment: CDR1 SQVTM and CDR2 ANQGSEA. CDR3 sequence reads: CSVEQGGNTIYF. CDR3 coding DNA: TGCAGCGTTGAACAGGGAGGAAACACCATATATTTT.

The sample holds one count of this clonotype. A much bigger clone sits one base away, suggesting this may be a read error. This CDR3 is missing its conserved last phenylalanine or tryptophan, likely due to a read error. The V call is TRBV5-6, the J call TRBJ1-2; D is ambiguous. V was cut by 1 base and J by 4 bases, with 8 bases left in between. The CDR3 consists of 13 residues. CDR1 and CDR2 (germline): SGHDT, YYEEEE. The CDR3 here is CASSLTAPYGYTL. CDR3 nucleotide sequence: TGTGCCAGCAGCTTGACAGCTCCCTATGGCTACACCCTC.

This chain joins TRBV25-1 and TRBJ1-2, with D maybe TRBD1 (6 bases). Deletions cut 5 bases from V and 6 bases from J, with 13 bases between. This CDR3 region has 13 residues. Germline CDR1 and CDR2: MGHDK and SYGVNS. The DNA for the CDR3 is TGTGCCAGCAGTTTAACAGGGAAGAATGGCTACACCTTC. It translates to CASSLTGKNGYTF.

The chain links TRBV25-1 to TRBJ2-7; no reliable D call. Germline V gene lookup returns CDR1 MGHDK and CDR2 SYGVNS. This CDR3 is built from 11 residues. Trimming took 8 bases from V and 8 from J, leaving 13 bases between them. CDR3 region: CASSDGYKQYF. The CDR3 bases are TGTGCCAGCTCTGATGGATACAAGCAGTACTTC.

Comments on this clonotype: A read error likely explains this, since a far larger clone differs by one base. This rearrangement joins TRBV10-2 to TRBJ2-7; 7 bases agree with TRBD1. The V gene end was trimmed by 6 bases and the J gene end by 3 bases; junction bases not matched to a gene: 5. The V gene's germline CDR1 is WSHSY and CDR2 SAAADI. This CDR3 comprises 13 residues. The CDR3 protein is CASRRQGFYEQYF. CDR3 sequence (DNA): TGCGCCAGCAGGAGACAGGGATTCTACGAGCAGTACTTC.

This chain joins TRBV7-8 and TRBJ2-5, with 9 bases lining up with TRBD2. Trimming at V came to 5 bases and at J to 5 bases, leaving 3 bases not matched to a gene. The CDR3 contains 13 residues. CDR1 and CDR2 (germline): SGHVS, FQNEAQ. The DNA for the CDR3 is TGTGCCAGCAGCCGCGGGGGGGCGGAGACCCAGTACTTC. This codes for CASSRGGAETQYF.

The sample holds many counts of this clonotype. The chain carries TRBV10-3 and TRBJ1-4; 9 bases map to TRBD1. Germline V CDR1 and CDR2: ENHRY, SYGVKD. The CDR3 runs 12 residues. Losses at the gene ends were 10 bases for V and 5 bases for J; bases not matched to a gene: 2. The CDR3 coding sequence is TGTGCCACCGGACAGGGGAATGAAAAACTGTTTTTT. Encoded protein: CATGQGNEKLFF.

This clonotype was seen a few times. V usage is TRBV28 and J usage is TRBJ2-7; maybe TRBD2 (7 bases). This CDR3 is 15 amino acids long. Germline values: CDR1 MDHEN, CDR2 SYDVKM. The ends were cut back, 3 bases at V and 1 base at J, with 13 bases in the middle. CDR3 in DNA: TGTGCCAGCAGTTTCGCCAGGGGACTATCCTACGAGCAGTACTTC. This gives the protein CASSFARGLSYEQYF.

With regard to this clonotype: A much larger clone is a single base away; this may be a read error. The chain combines TRBV7-2 with TRBJ1-2, with a possible D match to TRBD1 (6 bases). Germline CDR1 SGHTA, CDR2 FQGNSA. CDR3 size: 14 residues. In DNA, the CDR3 is TGTGCCAGCAGCTTAGTTTTCGAAGGGGGTGGCCACACCTTC. This encodes CASSLVFEGGGHTF.

This clonotype appeared a few times. A read error may account for a junction end that differs from germline. This rearrangement joins TRBV10-3 to TRBJ2-7, with TRBD1 matching 8 bases. CDR1 is ENHRY, CDR2 SYGVKD, per germline. The CDR3 runs to 14 residues. Written as DNA, the CDR3 is TGTGCCAGCAGTCCCTGGACAGGGAACTACGAGCAGTACTTC. As protein: CASSPWTGNYEQYF.

As concerns this clonotype: The conserved final phenylalanine or tryptophan is absent from the CDR3, which likely points to a read error. It is unclear where the CDR3 begins or ends on the DNA, so no DNA is shown, and the CDR3 is as TCRdb lists it. V is TRBV5-1 and J is TRBJ2-6; the table's D call, TRBD2, was not checked against the DNA. CDR1 SGHRS and CDR2 YFSETQ come from the germline V gene. The CDR3 is 10 residues long, ends included. The chain's CDR3 is CASSLSASHT.

A word on this clonotype: This CDR3 is missing its conserved last phenylalanine or tryptophan, likely due to a read error. Because the CDR3's place on the DNA is in doubt, the DNA is left out and the CDR3 is given as listed by TCRdb. The chain carries TRBV25-1 and TRBJ1-3. With termini counted, the CDR3 has 9 amino acids. The germline CDR1 and CDR2 sequences are MGHDK and SYGVNS. The CDR3: CASSESMNT.

This clonotype was seen ten or more times. J is TRBJ1-4 and V is TRBV29-1; no definite D call. CDR3 length equals 14 residues. V lost 4 bases to trimming and J lost 2 bases, with 11 bases between them. Germline loops: CDR1 SQVTM, CDR2 ANQGSEA. CDR3 sequence: CSVGGQSTNEKLFF. CDR3 bases: TGCAGCGTTGGTGGGCAGTCGACTAATGAAAAACTGTTTTTT.

This chain joins TRBV7-9 and TRBJ2-6; D call uncertain. Germline V CDR1 and CDR2: SEHNR, FQNEAQ (reference sequence). Trimming left V 4 bases short and J 4 bases short, with 8 bases between. This CDR3 region has 14 residues. CDR3 in DNA: TGTGCCAGCAGCTGGTCGACAGGGGCCAACGTCCTGACTTTC. Residues: CASSWSTGANVLTF.

This clonotype was observed a handful of times. The genes are TRBV4-2 and TRBJ2-7, with a possible D match to TRBD2 (5 bases). This CDR3 has 15 amino acids. Trimming removed 0 bases from V and 6 bases from J, with 15 bases in between. Germline V gives CDR1 LGHNA, CDR2 YNFKEQ. CDR3 loop: CASSQETGWIGEQYF. The DNA of the CDR3 is TGTGCCAGCAGCCAAGAGACGGGGTGGATCGGCGAGCAGTACTTC.

The chain uses TRBV2 and TRBJ2-7; a weak D match, TRBD1 (5 bases). The CDR3 has 10 amino acids. Trimming removed 7 bases from V and 5 bases from J, with 6 bases in between. Germline CDR1 and CDR2: SNHLY and FYNNEI. The CDR3 is CASKGHEQYF. CDR3 bases: TGTGCCAGCAAGGGGCACGAGCAGTACTTC.